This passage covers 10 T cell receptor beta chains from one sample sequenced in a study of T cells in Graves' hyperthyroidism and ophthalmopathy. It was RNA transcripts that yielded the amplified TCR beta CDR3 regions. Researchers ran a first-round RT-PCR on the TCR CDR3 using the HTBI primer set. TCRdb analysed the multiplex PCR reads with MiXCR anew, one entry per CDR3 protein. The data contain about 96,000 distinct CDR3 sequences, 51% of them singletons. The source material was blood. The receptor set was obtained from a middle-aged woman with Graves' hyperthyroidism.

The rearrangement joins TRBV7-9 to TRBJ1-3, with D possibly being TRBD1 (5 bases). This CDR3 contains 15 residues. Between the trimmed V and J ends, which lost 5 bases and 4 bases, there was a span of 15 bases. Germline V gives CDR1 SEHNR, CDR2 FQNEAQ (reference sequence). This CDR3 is CASSAGRGFGNTIYF. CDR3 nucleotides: TGTGCCAGCAGCGCGGGTAGGGGCTTCGGAAACACCATATATTTT.

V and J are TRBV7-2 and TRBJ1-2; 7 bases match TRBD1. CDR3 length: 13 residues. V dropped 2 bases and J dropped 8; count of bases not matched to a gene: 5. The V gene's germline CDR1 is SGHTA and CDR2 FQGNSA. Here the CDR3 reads CASSLRQGDGYTF. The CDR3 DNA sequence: TGTGCCAGCAGCTTAAGACAGGGTGACGGCTACACCTTC. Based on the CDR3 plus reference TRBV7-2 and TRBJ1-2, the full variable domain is GAGVSQSPSNKVTEKGKDVELRCDPISGHTALYWYRQSLGQGLEFLIYFQGNSAPDKSGLPSDRFSAERTGGSVSTLTIQRTQQEDSAVYLCASSLRQGDGYTFGSGTRLTVV.

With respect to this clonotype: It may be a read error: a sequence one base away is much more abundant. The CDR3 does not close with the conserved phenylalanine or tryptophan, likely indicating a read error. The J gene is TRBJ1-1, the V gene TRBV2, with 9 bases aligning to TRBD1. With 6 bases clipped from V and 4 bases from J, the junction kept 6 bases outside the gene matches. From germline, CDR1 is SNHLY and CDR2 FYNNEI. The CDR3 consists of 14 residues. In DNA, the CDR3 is TGTGCCAGCAGCGCCGGACAGGGGCCCACTGAAGCTTTCTCT. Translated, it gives CASSAGQGPTEAFS.

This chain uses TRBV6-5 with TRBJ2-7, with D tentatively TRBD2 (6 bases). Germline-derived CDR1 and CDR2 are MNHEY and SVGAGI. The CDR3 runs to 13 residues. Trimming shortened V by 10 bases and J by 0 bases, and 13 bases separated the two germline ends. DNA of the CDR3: TGTGCCATAAGCGGGCAAAGCTCCTACGAGCAGTACTTC. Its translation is CAISGQSSYEQYF.

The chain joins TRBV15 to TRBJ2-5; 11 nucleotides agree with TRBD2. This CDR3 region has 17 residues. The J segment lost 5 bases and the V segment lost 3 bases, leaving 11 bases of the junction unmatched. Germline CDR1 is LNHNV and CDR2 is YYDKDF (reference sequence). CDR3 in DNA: TGTGCCACCAGCAGTTACTTAGCGGGAGGGCCGCAGGAGACCCAGTACTTC. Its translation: CATSSYLAGGPQETQYF.

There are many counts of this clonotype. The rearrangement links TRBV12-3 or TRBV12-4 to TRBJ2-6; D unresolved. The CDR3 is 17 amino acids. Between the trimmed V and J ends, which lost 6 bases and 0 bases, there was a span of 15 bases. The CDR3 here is CASSFSISSSGANVLTF. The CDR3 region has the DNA TGTGCCAGCAGCTTCAGTATATCAAGCTCTGGGGCCAACGTCCTGACTTTC.

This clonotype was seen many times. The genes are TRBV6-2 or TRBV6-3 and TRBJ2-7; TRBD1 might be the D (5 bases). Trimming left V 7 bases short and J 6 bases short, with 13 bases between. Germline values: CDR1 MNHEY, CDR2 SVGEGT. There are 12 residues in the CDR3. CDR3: CASKGLFGEQYF. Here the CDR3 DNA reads TGTGCCAGCAAGGGGCTCTTTGGCGAGCAGTACTTC.

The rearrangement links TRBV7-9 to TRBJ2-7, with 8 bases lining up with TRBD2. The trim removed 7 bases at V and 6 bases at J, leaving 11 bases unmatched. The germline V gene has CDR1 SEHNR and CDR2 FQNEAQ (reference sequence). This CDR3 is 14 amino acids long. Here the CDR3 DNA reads TGTGCCAGCATGCCGGGGGGGGCAAAGCTCGAGCAGTACTTC. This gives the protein CASMPGGAKLEQYF. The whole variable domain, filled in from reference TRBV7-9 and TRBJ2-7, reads DTGVSQNPRHKITKRGQNVTFRCDPISEHNRLYWYRQTLGQGPEFLTYFQNEAQLEKSRLLSDRFSAERPKGSFSTLEIQRTEQGDSAMYLCASMPGGAKLEQYFGPGTRLTVT.

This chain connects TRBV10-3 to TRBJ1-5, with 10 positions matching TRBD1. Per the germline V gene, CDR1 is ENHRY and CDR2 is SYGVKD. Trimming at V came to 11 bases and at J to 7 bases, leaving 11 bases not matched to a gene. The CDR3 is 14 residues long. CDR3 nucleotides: TGTGCCTCCAAGGCCGGACAGGGGGGACAGCCCCAGCATTTT. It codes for CASKAGQGGQPQHF.

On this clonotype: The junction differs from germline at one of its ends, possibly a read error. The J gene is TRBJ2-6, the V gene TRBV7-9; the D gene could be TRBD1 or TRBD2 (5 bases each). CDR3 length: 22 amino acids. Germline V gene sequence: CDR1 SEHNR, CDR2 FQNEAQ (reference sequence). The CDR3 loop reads CASSQDLWIRGRADSGANALTF. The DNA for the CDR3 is TGCGCCAGCAGCCAAGATCTATGGATTAGGGGCCGGGCGGACTCTGGGGCCAACGCCCTGACTTTC.